Below are 9 T cell receptor beta chains sequenced from a single sample in a study of blood T cell repertoires in COVID-19. Here immunoSEQ multiplex PCR was the method, and the copy in TCRdb shows in-frame clones only, minus some. The sample contains some 200,000 clones, 92% of which appear only once. The specimen was peripheral blood. These receptors were taken from a man aged 25 to 40 with acute or convalescent COVID-19.

The V and J genes are TRBV6-6 and TRBJ1-1; the D gene is possibly TRBD1 (6 bases). Per the germline V gene, CDR1 is MNHNY and CDR2 is SVGAGI (reference sequence). CDR3 size: 15 residues. Trimming stripped 6 bases from V and 0 bases from J, with 14 bases between. The CDR3 sequence is CASRVQGSMNTEAFF. CDR3 coding DNA: TGTGCCAGCAGAGTACAGGGATCCATGAACACTGAAGCTTTCTTT.

This clone was observed a single time. The chain links TRBV5-1 to TRBJ2-3, with 7 bases that match TRBD2. In germline, CDR1 is SGHRS, CDR2 YFSETQ. The junction had 10 bases not matched to a gene; V was cut back by 7 bases and J by 5 bases. The CDR3 is 14 amino acids. This CDR3 is CASANVLAIDTQYF. DNA of the CDR3: TGCGCCAGCGCTAATGTACTAGCGATAGATACGCAGTATTTT. The full variable domain, completed using reference TRBV5-1 and TRBJ2-3, is KAGVTQTPRYLIKTRGQQVTLSCSPISGHRSVSWYQQTPGQGLQFLFEYFSETQRNKGNFPGRFSGRQFSNSRSEMNVSTLELGDSALYLCASANVLAIDTQYFGPGTRLTVL.

V gene TRBV1 combines with J gene TRBJ2-2; the table's TRBD1 call for D was not verified on the DNA. TRBV1 is a pseudogene locus. The CDR3 extends over 13 amino acids. CDR3 in DNA: TGCACCAGCAGTCAGGTCAGGGCCGGGGAGCTGTTTTTT. This codes for CTSSQVRAGELFF.

The chain has TRBV11-2 and TRBJ2-7, with 11 bases that match TRBD2. CDR1 is SGHAT and CDR2 is FQNNGV in the germline V gene. V was pared by 5 bases and J by 7 bases, with 7 bases of the junction left unmatched. This CDR3 region has 14 residues. The DNA of the CDR3 is TGTGCCAGCAGCCGCTTAGCGGGGGGGCAAGAGCAGTACTTC. Its protein product is CASSRLAGGQEQYF.

The V gene is TRBV18, the J gene TRBJ1-2; 7 bases map to TRBD1. This CDR3 region has 15 residues. Unmatched junction bases numbered 2, after V lost 1 base and J lost 0 bases. The germline V gene encodes CDR1 KGHSH and CDR2 LQKENI. The chain's CDR3 is CASSPRDRANYGYTF. The CDR3 nucleotides are TGTGCCAGCTCACCACGCGACAGGGCTAACTATGGCTACACCTTC.

The chain employs TRBV27 and TRBJ1-5, with D tentatively TRBD1 (5 bases). V was trimmed by 4 bases and J by 7 bases, leaving 11 bases between them. Germline CDR1 MNHEY, CDR2 SMNVEV (reference sequence). The length of the CDR3 is 13 residues. As DNA, the CDR3 is TGTGCCAGCAGTTCCCAAAGGGGACAGCCCCAGCATTTT. Translating gives CASSSQRGQPQHF.

This clone has only one observation. V and J are TRBV3-1 (or the pseudogene TRBV3-2) and TRBJ2-7; D perhaps matches TRBD1 (5 bases). Per the germline V gene, CDR1 is LGHDT and CDR2 is YNNKEL (reference sequence). CDR3 size: 13 residues. V was clipped by 5 bases and J by 5 bases, with 13 bases between them. The CDR3 region has the DNA TGTGCCAGCAGCAATAACAGGTTACACGAGCAGTACTTC. Translated: CASSNNRLHEQYF.

V usage is TRBV28 and J usage is TRBJ1-5; D is undetermined. Germline CDR1 and CDR2: MDHEN and SYDVKM. The CDR3 is 16 residues long. V lost 10 bases, J lost 1 base, and 20 bases lay in between. As DNA, the CDR3 is TGTGCCATAACCAATACACGGACGGGGAGCAATCAGCCCCAGCATTTT. Translated: CAITNTRTGSNQPQHF.

The chain employs TRBV28 and TRBJ2-7; the D gene is possibly TRBD2 (6 bases). V lost 3 bases and J lost 4, with 28 bases in between. Germline lookup yields CDR1 MDHEN and CDR2 SYDVKM. CDR3 length: 19 residues. The CDR3 protein is CASSLYLQLSRELGYEQYF. The CDR3 DNA follows: TGTGCCAGCAGTTTGTATCTACAGCTTTCTCGGGAGCTCGGGTACGAGCAGTACTTC.